This TCR beta chain was retrieved from a study of OX40 agonist ivuxolimab in advanced cancers. As for the study in general: In this cohort, patients received ivuxolimab, an agonistic anti-OX40 (CD134) antibody. Participants could have had prior anti-PD-1, anti-PD-L1 or anti-CTLA-4 therapy, and approximately 37% had some. Patients assigned to dose escalation were diagnosed with hepatocellular carcinoma, melanoma, renal cell or head and neck cancer.

CDR3 length: 12 residues. Germline V gives CDR1 LNHDA, CDR2 SQIVND (reference sequence). Deletions cut 4 bases from V and 4 bases from J, with 7 bases between. Worth noting for this clone: What it recognizes is unknown.

General study results and limits: Averaged across samples, CD8+ T cells carried more expanded clones than CD4+ did.

Sequencing was performed with immunoSEQ multiplex PCR; in TCRdb, only in-frame clones are kept and a portion is missing. The sample holds under 20,000 clones; 79% are singletons and the top ten take around 34%. The gene calls are TRBV19 and TRBJ1-1; no clear D gene. This sequence originates from an adult with an advanced solid tumor such as melanoma, head and neck, liver or kidney cancer. The sequenced sample was CD4+ or CD8+ T cells sorted from blood, obtained in a trial of the OX40 agonist ivuxolimab. In nucleotides, the CDR3 is TGTGCCAGTAGTAATGTGAGCACTGAAGCTTTCTTT. Protein: CASSNVSTEAFF.